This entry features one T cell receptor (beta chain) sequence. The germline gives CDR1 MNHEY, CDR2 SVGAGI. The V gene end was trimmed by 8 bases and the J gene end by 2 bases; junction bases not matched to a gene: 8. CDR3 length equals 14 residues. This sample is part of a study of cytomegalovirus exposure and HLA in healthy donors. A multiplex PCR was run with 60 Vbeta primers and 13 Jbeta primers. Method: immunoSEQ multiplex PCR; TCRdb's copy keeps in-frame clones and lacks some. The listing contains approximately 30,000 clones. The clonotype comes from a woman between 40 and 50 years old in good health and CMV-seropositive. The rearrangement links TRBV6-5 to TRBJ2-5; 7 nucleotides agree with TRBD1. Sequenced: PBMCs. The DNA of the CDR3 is TGTGCCAGCGGCCTCCCGGGACAGCAAGAGACCCAGTACTTC. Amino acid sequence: CASGLPGQQETQYF.